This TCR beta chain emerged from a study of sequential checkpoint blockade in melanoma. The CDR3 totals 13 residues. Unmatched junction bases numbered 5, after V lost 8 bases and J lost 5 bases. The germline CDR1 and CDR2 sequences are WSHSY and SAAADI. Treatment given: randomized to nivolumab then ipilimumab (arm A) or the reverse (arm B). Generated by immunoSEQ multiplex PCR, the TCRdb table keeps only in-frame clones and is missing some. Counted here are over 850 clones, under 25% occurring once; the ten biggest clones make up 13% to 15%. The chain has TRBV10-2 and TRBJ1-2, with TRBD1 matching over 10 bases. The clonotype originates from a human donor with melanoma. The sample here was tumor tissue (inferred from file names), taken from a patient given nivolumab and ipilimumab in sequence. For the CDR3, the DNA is TGCGCCAGCTCCGGGACAGGGGATTATGGCTACACCTTC. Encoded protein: CASSGTGDYGYTF.